A selection of T cell receptor beta chains follows, all from one sample in a study of cytomegalovirus exposure and HLA in healthy donors. The data were produced by immunoSEQ multiplex PCR, yet TCRdb's version contains in-frame clones alone and is incomplete. The sample has around 180,000 clones; more than 70% are singletons. Sequences were obtained from PBMCs. The receptors derive from a woman aged 18-35 years in good health and CMV-seronegative. The CDR3 runs from the conserved cysteine through the conserved F or W. Each record gives: J gene, V gene, CDR3 protein.

J: TRBJ1-1
V: TRBV6-6
CDR3: CASSYGGQFNTEAFF

J: TRBJ2-3
V: TRBV13
CDR3: CASSPTRRDTDTQYF

J: TRBJ1-5
V: TRBV6-5
CDR3: CASSYRQGSNQPQHF

J: TRBJ2-3
V: TRBV6-5
CDR3: CASSPQTSMVDTQYF

J: TRBJ2-7
V: TRBV30
CDR3: CAWVTSGTTVEQYF

J: TRBJ1-1
V: TRBV6-1
CDR3: CASSEGGLVAFF

J: TRBJ2-5
V: TRBV5-1
CDR3: CASSPASGGAWETQYF

J: TRBJ2-5
V: TRBV2
CDR3: CASSGNPVAGGQETQYF

J: TRBJ2-7
V: TRBV5-1
CDR3: CASSLLTESYEQYF

J: TRBJ1-1
V: TRBV28
CDR3: CASSLFGGTEAFF

J: TRBJ1-1
V: TRBV7-9
CDR3: CASIPGLTGTEAFF

J: TRBJ1-1
V: TRBV5-4
CDR3: CASSSPVAGATEAFF

J: TRBJ1-2
V: TRBV6-5
CDR3: CASRPRTGGIGGYTF

J: TRBJ2-1
V: TRBV7-3
CDR3: CASSFDRGTYNEQFF

J: TRBJ1-2
V: TRBV5-1
CDR3: CASSLDQGFYGYTF

J: TRBJ1-1
V: TRBV5-6
CDR3: CASSFGTGWAFF

J: TRBJ1-6
V: TRBV6-4
CDR3: CASSVDRTYNSPLHF

J: TRBJ2-5
V: TRBV18
CDR3: CASSPTGETQYF

J: TRBJ1-3
V: TRBV10-3
CDR3: CAIRSTGGSGNTIYF

J: TRBJ1-1
V: TRBV9
CDR3: CASSVDGQGWEYTEAFF

J: TRBJ1-2
V: TRBV6-6
CDR3: CASSPGGNYGYTF

J: TRBJ1-2
V: TRBV2
CDR3: CASSEGTGVRDGYTF

J: TRBJ1-5
V: TRBV18
CDR3: CASSRSGNQPQHF

J: TRBJ2-1
V: TRBV27
CDR3: CASSPSGSLSYNEQFF

J: TRBJ2-7
V: TRBV5-1
CDR3: CASSLTGGIGYEQYF

J: TRBJ2-1
V: TRBV4-1
CDR3: CASSQGAGGPLSYNEQFF

J: TRBJ2-7
V: TRBV7-6
CDR3: CASSLWSSEQYF

J: TRBJ1-2
V: TRBV5-1
CDR3: CASSYNPGQGIPNYGYTF

J: TRBJ2-1
V: TRBV18
CDR3: CASSSGLANNEQFF

J: TRBJ1-3
V: TRBV19
CDR3: CASSFGTGGFLGNTIYF

J: TRBJ1-2
V: TRBV7-2
CDR3: CASSFRQFYGYTF

J: TRBJ1-2
V: TRBV28
CDR3: CASSTFAGGPILPF

J: TRBJ1-4
V: TRBV30
CDR3: CACGGNEKLFF

J: TRBJ2-1
V: TRBV11-3
CDR3: CASSEGTSSYNEQFF

J: TRBJ1-1
V: TRBV5-1
CDR3: CASSLDRSNTEAFF

J: TRBJ2-7
V: TRBV5-1
CDR3: CASSFRDRTYEQYF

J: TRBJ2-7
V: TRBV30
CDR3: CAWSVRGGLPYEQYF

J: TRBJ2-5
V: TRBV5-1
CDR3: CASSLAVKSGEGETQYF

J: TRBJ2-7
V: TRBV4-1
CDR3: CASTYHWGSGASSYEQYF

J: TRBJ2-3
V: TRBV4-1
CDR3: CASSRDRGTDTQYF

J: TRBJ2-5
V: TRBV15
CDR3: CATSTRGGVETQYF

J: TRBJ1-3
V: TRBV30
CDR3: CAWTPGRSSGNTIYF

J: TRBJ2-1
V: TRBV6-1
CDR3: CASSWSGDNEQFF

J: TRBJ2-3
V: TRBV27
CDR3: CASSLWDRATDTQYF

J: TRBJ1-2
V: TRBV2
CDR3: CASSYLGGGGLGCTF

J: TRBJ2-2
V: TRBV18
CDR3: CASSPTVQGNGELFF

J: TRBJ2-7
V: TRBV30
CDR3: CAWSGRGGNEQYF

J: TRBJ2-7
V: TRBV10-3
CDR3: CAITNSYEQYF

J: TRBJ2-3
V: TRBV4-1
CDR3: CASSQSGTGDLADTQYF

J: TRBJ1-1
V: TRBV9
CDR3: CASSVFVRPTQGEAFF

J: TRBJ1-4
V: TRBV28
CDR3: CASSLFGQGNLKLFF

J: TRBJ1-3
V: TRBV30
CDR3: CAWSGINRKRGNTIYF